The following is a T cell receptor (beta chain) sequence with its context. This sample is part of a study of control samples from healthy donors and cancer patients. The protocol was immunoSEQ multiplex PCR, while the TCRdb copy is restricted to in-frame clones and leaves out a portion. Altogether 70,000 to 95,000 clones are present, roughly nine tenths being singletons, with the ten largest covering around 0.92%. Germline values: CDR1 MNHEY, CDR2 SMNVEV (reference sequence). There are 17 residues in the CDR3. V trimming: 5 bases; J trimming: 1 base; junction bases outside the gene matches: 14. This receptor was identified in a woman in her twenties or thirties in good health. Specimen: blood. The chain is built from TRBV27 and TRBJ2-7; TRBD2 aligns across 7 bases. The chain's CDR3 is CASSPAAGASGSYEQYF. The CDR3 nucleotides are TGTGCCAGCAGTCCTGCGGCCGGGGCTAGCGGATCCTACGAGCAGTACTTC.